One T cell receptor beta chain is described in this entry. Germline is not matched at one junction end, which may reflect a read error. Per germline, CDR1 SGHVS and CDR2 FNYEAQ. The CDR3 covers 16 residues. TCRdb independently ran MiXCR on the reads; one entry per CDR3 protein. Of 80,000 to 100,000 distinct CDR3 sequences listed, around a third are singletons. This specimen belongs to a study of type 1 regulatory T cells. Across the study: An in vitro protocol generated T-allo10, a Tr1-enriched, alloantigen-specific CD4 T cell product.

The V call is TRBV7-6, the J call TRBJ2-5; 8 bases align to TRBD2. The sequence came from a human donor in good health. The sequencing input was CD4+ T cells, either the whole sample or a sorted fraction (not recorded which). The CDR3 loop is CASSLVAGHDQEIQYF. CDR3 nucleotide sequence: TGTGCCAGCAGCTTAGTAGCGGGACATGACCAAGAGATCCAGTACTTC.